These 15 T cell receptor beta chains share one sample of origin, sequenced in a study of shared clonotypes between healthy human individuals. Sequencing used immunoSEQ multiplex PCR; TCRdb keeps in-frame clones, though not all of them. This table holds approximately 1.9 million clones, about 93% found once. Naive CD8 cells comprised CD45RO-negative, CCR7-positively selected cells, excluding terminally differentiated effector memory CD45RA+ cells. The sample was naive CD8+ T cells from PBMCs. The receptors originated from a man aged 18 to 29 in good health. Some clones in this sample may be carry-over from other donors' samples.

This chain's CDR3 is CASSLMRANLYEQYF. CDR3 nucleotides: TGTGCCAGCAGCTTAATGAGGGCCAACCTCTACGAGCAGTACTTC. The rearrangement uses TRBV11-1 and TRBJ2-7; maybe TRBD2 (5 bases). V lost 2 bases and J 3 bases, leaving 14 bases between the germline ends. Germline V lookup: CDR1 SGHAT, CDR2 FQDESV (reference sequence). CDR3 length: 15 amino acids.

This clone was seen only a few times. V usage is TRBV9 and J usage is TRBJ1-1; D remains ambiguous. The length of the CDR3 is 15 residues. The germline gives CDR1 SGDLS, CDR2 YYNGEE. V was clipped by 4 bases and J by 3 bases, with 16 bases between them. CDR3 loop: CASSPTVGWDTEAFF. DNA of the CDR3: TGTGCCAGCAGCCCCACGGTGGGGTGGGACACTGAAGCTTTCTTT.

V and J are TRBV11-2 and TRBJ2-3; D gene unclear. V was cut by 8 bases and J by 0 bases, with 9 bases left in between. Germline V gene lookup returns CDR1 SGHAT and CDR2 FQNNGV. The CDR3 consists of 13 residues. Here the CDR3 reads CASAVQSTDTQYF. The CDR3 bases are TGTGCCAGCGCCGTACAGAGCACAGATACGCAGTATTTT. Using reference TRBV11-2 and TRBJ2-3 for the parts outside the CDR3, the full variable domain is EAGVAQSPRYKIIEKRQSVAFWCNPISGHATLYWYQQILGQGPKLLIQFQNNGVVDDSQLPKDRFSAERLKGVDSTLKIQPAKLEDSAVYLCASAVQSTDTQYFGPGTRLTVL.

The V call is TRBV7-9, the J call TRBJ2-1, with D possibly matching TRBD2 (7 bases). V lost 7 bases and J 8 bases, leaving 18 bases between the germline ends. This CDR3 is built from 14 residues. CDR1 is SEHNR, CDR2 FQNEAQ, per germline (reference sequence). The CDR3 reads CASTPLGGQDEQFF. CDR3 in DNA: TGTGCCAGCACCCCATTGGGGGGGCAGGATGAGCAGTTCTTC.

The chain recombines TRBV29-1 with TRBJ1-2, with 9 bases identical to TRBD1. Germline V gene sequence: CDR1 SQVTM, CDR2 ANQGSEA. This CDR3 is 11 amino acids long. V lost 6 bases and J lost 12; bases outside the gene matches: 8. This chain's CDR3 is CSVRPGQGHTF. In DNA form, the CDR3 reads TGCAGCGTAAGACCAGGACAGGGGCACACCTTC.

This clone was observed a single time. Additional DNA sequences in this sample encode the identical CDR3. This sequence joins TRBV11-2 and TRBJ2-5, with D maybe TRBD2 (6 bases). CDR3 size: 14 residues. V lost 4 bases, J lost 2 bases, and 11 bases lay in between. Germline loops: CDR1 SGHAT, CDR2 FQNNGV. CDR3 amino acids: CASSSRTKQETQYF. The CDR3 nucleotides read TGTGCCAGCAGCTCGCGGACTAAGCAAGAGACCCAGTACTTC.

The rearrangement joins TRBV6-5 to TRBJ2-2, with D maybe TRBD2 (6 bases). The CDR3 contains 15 residues. The ends were cut back, 5 bases at V and 1 base at J, with 11 bases in the middle. Germline V lookup: CDR1 MNHEY, CDR2 SVGAGI. CDR3 amino acids: CASSMGLVNTGELFF. The CDR3 DNA is TGTGCCAGCAGTATGGGACTTGTGAACACCGGGGAGCTGTTTTTT.

The rearrangement links TRBV25-1 to TRBJ1-1; D not certain. Germline V gene sequence: CDR1 MGHDK, CDR2 SYGVNS. CDR3 length: 14 residues. V lost 2 bases, J lost 1 base, and 8 bases lay in between. CDR3 sequence: CASSEGWANTEAFF. CDR3 DNA: TGTGCCAGCAGTGAAGGGTGGGCGAACACTGAAGCTTTCTTT.

The V and J genes are TRBV4-3 and TRBJ2-2, with 9 nucleotides matching TRBD2. Germline V gene sequence: CDR1 LGHNA, CDR2 YSLEER. This CDR3 is built from 18 residues. Trimming at V came to 4 bases and at J to 6 bases, leaving 15 bases not matched to a gene. CDR3 loop: CASSLEPGLAQTAGELFF. The CDR3 DNA is TGCGCCAGCAGCCTCGAACCGGGACTAGCCCAGACCGCCGGGGAGCTGTTTTTT.

The chain has TRBV4-3 and TRBJ2-1, with D possibly TRBD1 on 6 matching bases. The CDR3 has 15 residues. CDR1 and CDR2 (germline): LGHNA, YSLEER. Trimming took 2 bases from V and 7 from J, leaving 15 bases between them. CDR3 sequence: CASSQLTTDRNEQFF. The CDR3 region has the DNA TGCGCCAGCAGCCAACTTACCACTGACAGGAATGAGCAGTTCTTC.

The table lists this clone with a count of one. The chain combines TRBV10-3 with TRBJ2-7, with 7 bases aligning to TRBD1. The CDR3 length is 14 residues. After removal of 9 bases from V and 4 bases from J, the junction contained 12 bases not matched to a gene. CDR1 and CDR2 (germline): ENHRY, SYGVKD. The CDR3 nucleotides read TGTGCCATTTCGCCCCGGGACAGAGTTTACGAGCAGTACTTC. Its protein product is CAISPRDRVYEQYF.

The chain recombines TRBV5-4 with TRBJ2-7; 10 bases map to TRBD2. Germline CDR1 reads SGHNT; CDR2 reads YYREEE (reference sequence). V lost 3 bases, J lost 5 bases, and 8 bases stayed unmatched. CDR3 length equals 15 residues. The CDR3 is CASSSLAGAPHEQYF. The CDR3 nucleotides read TGTGCCAGCAGCTCGCTAGCGGGAGCTCCCCACGAGCAGTACTTC.

J is TRBJ2-5 and V is TRBV6-5; 9 bases align to TRBD1. The CDR3 extends over 16 amino acids. CDR1 and CDR2 (germline): MNHEY, SVGAGI. J was trimmed by 5 bases and V by 2 bases; bases with no gene match: 9. CDR3 region: CASSYTWTGAWETQYF. CDR3 bases: TGTGCCAGCAGTTACACCTGGACAGGGGCGTGGGAGACCCAGTACTTC.

This rearrangement joins TRBV28 to TRBJ1-1, with unresolved D. Per germline, CDR1 MDHEN and CDR2 SYDVKM. The CDR3 is 14 amino acids. Trimming took 3 bases from V and 1 from J, leaving 9 bases between them. The CDR3: CASSFLTENTEAFF. The CDR3 DNA is TGTGCCAGCAGTTTCCTGACGGAGAACACTGAAGCTTTCTTT.

The V call is TRBV4-3, the J call TRBJ2-1, with 7 bases fitting TRBD1. Germline CDR1 reads LGHNA; CDR2 reads YSLEER. This CDR3 is built from 17 residues. V shed 4 bases, J shed 0 bases, and the junction held 9 bases outside the gene matches. CDR3 nucleotide sequence: TGCGCCAGCAGCCCGCGGACAGGAGACTACTCCTACAATGAGCAGTTCTTC. It translates to CASSPRTGDYSYNEQFF.